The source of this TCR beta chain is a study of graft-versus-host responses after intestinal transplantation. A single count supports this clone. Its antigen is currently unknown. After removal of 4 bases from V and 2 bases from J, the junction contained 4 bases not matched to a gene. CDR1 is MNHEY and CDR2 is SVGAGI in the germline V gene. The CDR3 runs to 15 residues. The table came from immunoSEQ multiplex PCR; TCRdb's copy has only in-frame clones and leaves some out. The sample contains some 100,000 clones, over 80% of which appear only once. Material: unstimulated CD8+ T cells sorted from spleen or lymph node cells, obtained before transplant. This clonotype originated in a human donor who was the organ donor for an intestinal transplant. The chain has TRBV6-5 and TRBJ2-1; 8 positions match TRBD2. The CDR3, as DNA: TGTGCCAGCAGTTCAAGCGGGAGCCCCTACAATGAGCAGTTCTTC. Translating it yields CASSSSGSPYNEQFF.